The clone carrying this T cell receptor (beta chain) was found many times. Its target is unknown. TCRdb itself ran the reads through MiXCR, one entry per CDR3 protein. The repertoire holds roughly 71,000 distinct CDR3 sequences, with roughly 20% as singletons. CDR1 and CDR2 (germline): SQVTM, ANQGSEA. V shed 6 bases, J shed 7 bases, and the junction held 2 bases outside the gene matches. This CDR3 is 11 amino acids long. This sample stems from a study of type 1 regulatory T cells. Turning to the study itself: T-allo10 is a Tr1-enriched, alloantigen-specific CD4 T cell product made in vitro.

Study-wide results and caveats: Compared with non-type 1 regulatory T cells, type 1 regulatory T cells showed a more restricted TCR repertoire.

The clonotype was recovered from a human donor in good health. This chain links TRBV29-1 with TRBJ1-1; TRBD1 matches at 10 bases. Material: cultured type 1 regulatory T (Tr1) cells, either the whole culture or a sorted fraction (not recorded which). The CDR3 DNA is TGCAGCGTGACAGGGGGCGGTGAAGCTTTCTTT. This codes for CSVTGGGEAFF.